The 32 T cell receptor beta chains given below trace back to one sample, sequenced in a study of patients and donors after allogeneic stem cell transplantation. MiXCR, run by TCRdb on the RT-PCR reads, gives a single entry per CDR3 protein. Of some 960,000 distinct CDR3 sequences listed, approximately 18% are singletons. Sequencing used blood, either unsorted or a sorted T cell fraction (not recorded which). Receptors were obtained from a human donor who was either an allogeneic HSCT recipient or a stem cell or donor lymphocyte infusion donor (not recorded which). It is not recorded whose cells these are; they may come from a transplant donor.

The chain couples TRBV4-3 to TRBJ2-1; D may be TRBD2 (5 bases). This CDR3 has 17 residues. CDR1 and CDR2 (germline): LGHNA, YSLEER. V shed 0 bases and J shed 8 bases, with 20 bases lying between them. This CDR3 is CASSQDIELGSSHEQFF. The CDR3 bases are TGCGCCAGCAGCCAAGATATCGAGTTAGGGTCTAGCCATGAGCAGTTCTTC.

This clonotype was seen more than once but under ten times. This chain connects TRBV2 to TRBJ1-5; D perhaps matches TRBD1 (6 bases). This CDR3 is 16 amino acids long. The germline V gene has CDR1 SNHLY and CDR2 FYNNEI. Deletions cut 5 bases from V and 5 bases from J, with 19 bases between. CDR3 sequence reads: CASSMYGEGVDQPQHF. CDR3 in DNA: TGTGCCAGCAGTATGTACGGGGAGGGGGTGGATCAGCCCCAGCATTTT.

The V and J genes are TRBV7-2 and TRBJ2-2, with 7 bases aligning to TRBD1. Germline trimming cut 1 base from V and 3 bases from J; bases unmatched to any gene: 8. In germline, CDR1 is SGHTA, CDR2 FQGNSA. The CDR3 covers 17 residues. In DNA, the CDR3 is TGTGCCAGCAGCTTAGATTTGCCAGGGGGTCACACCGGGGAGCTGTTTTTT. Residues: CASSLDLPGGHTGELFF.

The rearrangement joins TRBV6-1 to TRBJ2-1; D is possibly TRBD1 or TRBD2 (6 bases each). V was clipped by 7 bases and J by 9 bases, with 28 bases between them. This CDR3 spans 17 amino acids. Germline assignment: CDR1 MNHNS and CDR2 SASEGT. The CDR3 DNA reads TGTGCCAGCAAAGAGTTTGGGGGGCCCTCACTCCAGCCTGAGCAGTTCTTC. Translation: CASKEFGGPSLQPEQFF.

This clonotype was detected only a few times. The chain employs TRBV20-1 and TRBJ1-2, with D perhaps TRBD1 (6 bases). Germline V lookup: CDR1 DFQATT, CDR2 SNEGSKA (reference sequence). V lost 3 bases to trimming and J lost 8 bases, with 19 bases between them. There are 14 residues in the CDR3. The DNA for the CDR3 is TGCAGTGCTAGGGAAACAGGGAAGGTATGGGGCTACACCTTC. This translates into CSARETGKVWGYTF.

This clonotype has at least ten counts. This sequence joins TRBV12-3 or TRBV12-4 and TRBJ2-3; D gene unclear. V was clipped by 8 bases and J by 3 bases, with 15 bases between them. This CDR3 region has 14 residues. CDR3 in amino acids: CASGLRGMTDTQYF. CDR3 sequence (DNA): TGTGCCAGCGGCCTTCGCGGTATGACAGATACGCAGTATTTT.

This chain connects TRBV6-5 to TRBJ1-2, with TRBD1 identical over 8 bases. CDR3 length equals 17 residues. Trimming at V came to 0 bases and at J to 6 bases, leaving 12 bases not matched to a gene. Germline values: CDR1 MNHEY, CDR2 SVGAGI. The CDR3 sequence is CASSYSDRTGRRNGYTF. The DNA of the CDR3 is TGTGCCAGCAGTTACTCGGACCGGACAGGGAGGAGGAATGGCTACACCTTC.

The chain employs TRBV4-2 and TRBJ2-7, with D perhaps given as TRBD1 or TRBD2 (5 bases each). The V end lost 2 bases, the J end lost 7 bases, and 9 bases lay between the germline ends. Looked up from germline, CDR1 is LGHNA and CDR2 is YNFKEQ. This CDR3 spans 12 amino acids. The CDR3 region has the DNA TGTGCCAGCAGCCAATCCGGGGCTGAGCAGTACTTC. It encodes CASSQSGAEQYF.

The chain employs TRBV12-3 or TRBV12-4 and TRBJ2-2; D possibly matches TRBD1 or TRBD2 (6 bases each). V lost 6 bases to trimming and J lost 5 bases, with 16 bases between them. This CDR3 is built from 15 residues. CDR3 protein: CASSLLDSGTGELFF. In DNA form, the CDR3 reads TGTGCCAGCAGCCTACTGGACAGCGGGACCGGGGAGCTGTTTTTT.

The chain has TRBV19 and TRBJ2-1, with 11 bases fitting TRBD1. The germline V gene has CDR1 LNHDA and CDR2 SQIVND (reference sequence). The junction had 6 bases not matched to a gene; V was cut back by 3 bases and J by 8 bases. The CDR3 has 15 residues. In nucleotides, the CDR3 is TGTGCCAGTAGTATTTGGACAGGGGGCTGGGATGAGCAGTTCTTC. It translates to CASSIWTGGWDEQFF.

This clonotype was observed a few times. The gene calls are TRBV16 and TRBJ1-5; D unclear. The CDR3 is made up of 14 amino acids. Trimming shortened V by 4 bases and J by 6 bases, and 13 bases separated the two germline ends. In germline, CDR1 is KGHSY, CDR2 FQNENV. The CDR3, as DNA: TGTGCCAGCAGCCCCCGACATTTTAGTCAGCCCCAGCATTTT. It encodes CASSPRHFSQPQHF.

This clonotype occurred a few times. The J gene is TRBJ2-7, the V gene TRBV27; a weak D match, TRBD1 (5 bases). This CDR3 has 15 amino acids. CDR1 and CDR2 from the germline V gene are MNHEY and SMNVEV (reference sequence). V was pared by 2 bases and J by 2 bases, with 13 bases between. In nucleotides, the CDR3 is TGTGCCAGCAGTTTACACCCAGGGTCGACCTACGAGCAGTACTTC. As protein: CASSLHPGSTYEQYF.

This clonotype was seen only a few times. The chain joins TRBV5-1 to TRBJ2-1; 9 nucleotides line up with TRBD2. The CDR3 is 16 residues long. The germline V gene encodes CDR1 SGHRS and CDR2 YFSETQ. J gave up 10 bases and V 4 bases, and 15 bases lay outside the gene matches. This CDR3 is CASSQYASGTRGEQFF. The CDR3 coding sequence is TGCGCCAGCAGCCAGTATGCTAGCGGGACCCGCGGCGAGCAGTTCTTC.

A few counts support this clonotype. The rearrangement links TRBV20-1 to TRBJ2-1; 11 bases map to TRBD2. Trimming at V came to 5 bases and at J to 5 bases, leaving 8 bases not matched to a gene. The CDR3 runs to 15 residues. In germline, CDR1 is DFQATT, CDR2 SNEGSKA (reference sequence). In nucleotides, the CDR3 is TGCAGTGCTGGGGCTAGCGGGAGGAATGACAATGAGCAGTTCTTC. Protein: CSAGASGRNDNEQFF.

The sample holds a few counts of this clonotype. The chain recombines TRBV15 with TRBJ2-3; D unclear. Deletions cut 1 base from V and 2 bases from J, with 13 bases between. Germline lookup yields CDR1 LNHNV and CDR2 YYDKDF (reference sequence). The CDR3 spans 16 residues. CDR3 loop: CATSRGLRLHTDTQYF. The CDR3 coding sequence is TGTGCCACCAGCAGAGGCTTGAGACTCCACACAGATACGCAGTATTTT. Full variable domain (missing parts from reference TRBV15 and TRBJ2-3): DAMVIQNPRYQVTQFGKPVTLSCSQTLNHNVMYWYQQKSSQAPKLLFHYYDKDFNNEADTPDNFQSRRPNTSFCFLDIRSPGLGDTAMYLCATSRGLRLHTDTQYFGPGTRLTVL.

This clonotype was seen a handful of times. V gene TRBV10-3 combines with J gene TRBJ2-6; D perhaps matches TRBD2 (7 bases). CDR1 ENHRY and CDR2 SYGVKD come from the germline V gene. The V end was cut by 0 bases, the J end by 0 bases, with 9 bases between. The CDR3 consists of 17 residues. The CDR3 DNA is TGTGCCATCAGTGAGTCGGGGGGGGCCTCTGGGGCCAACGTCCTGACTTTC. This codes for CAISESGGASGANVLTF.

The chain links TRBV20-1 to TRBJ1-5, with TRBD1 as a possible D gene (5 bases). The CDR3 extends over 9 amino acids. Germline loops: CDR1 DFQATT, CDR2 SNEGSKA (reference sequence). CDR3 amino acids: CKGYQPQHF. The CDR3, as DNA: TGCAAGGGGTATCAGCCCCAGCATTTT.

This clonotype was counted between two and nine times. The chain couples TRBV20-1 to TRBJ2-5; D call uncertain. From germline, CDR1 is DFQATT and CDR2 SNEGSKA (reference sequence). Trimming took 1 base from V and 2 from J, leaving 8 bases between them. This CDR3 has 13 amino acids. CDR3 sequence (DNA): TGCAGTGCTAGAGTGCGGCTGCAAGAGACCCAGTACTTC. It is translated as CSARVRLQETQYF.

V is TRBV2 and J is TRBJ1-1; the D is unclear. Trimming stripped 8 bases from V and 0 bases from J, with 10 bases between. The length of the CDR3 is 13 residues. Germline CDR1 SNHLY, CDR2 FYNNEI. This CDR3 reads CASEEPLNTEAFF. The CDR3 DNA is TGTGCCAGCGAGGAGCCTCTGAACACTGAAGCTTTCTTT.

The chain carries TRBV15 and TRBJ1-4; a possible D gene is TRBD1 (5 bases). In germline, CDR1 is LNHNV, CDR2 YYDKDF (reference sequence). This CDR3 spans 16 amino acids. V dropped 4 bases and J dropped 8 bases, with 20 bases sitting between them. The CDR3 sequence is CATSNSFRRGREKLFF. The CDR3 region has the DNA TGTGCCACCAGCAATTCGTTTAGGAGGGGACGGGAAAAACTGTTTTTT.

This rearrangement joins TRBV11-1 to TRBJ1-2, with D perhaps TRBD1 (6 bases). The CDR3 totals 15 residues. Germline CDR1 reads SGHAT; CDR2 reads FQDESV (reference sequence). V was clipped by 2 bases and J by 7 bases, with 17 bases between them. CDR3 DNA: TGTGCCAGCAGCTTAATTGAAGGGGGAATGAGTGGCTACACCTTC. Protein: CASSLIEGGMSGYTF.

The V call is TRBV14, the J call TRBJ2-1; D unresolved. This CDR3 has 15 residues. With 0 bases removed from V and 10 bases from J, the gap between germline ends came to 16 bases. Germline assignment: CDR1 SGHDN and CDR2 FVKESK. CDR3 sequence: CASSQDINRPREQFF. In DNA, the CDR3 is TGTGCCAGCAGCCAAGATATTAACCGTCCGAGGGAGCAGTTCTTC.

This clonotype was counted between two and nine times. This sequence joins TRBV12-5 and TRBJ2-4; D possibly corresponds to TRBD1 (6 bases). CDR1 and CDR2 (germline): LGHNT, FRNRAP. V lost 6 bases and J lost 4, with 13 bases in between. This CDR3 contains 14 residues. This chain's CDR3 is CASGPGERKNIQYF. As DNA, the CDR3 is TGTGCTAGTGGACCAGGGGAACGGAAAAACATTCAGTACTTC. The complete variable domain, with remaining parts taken from reference TRBV12-5 and TRBJ2-4, reads DARVTQTPRHKVTEMGQEVTMRCQPILGHNTVFWYRQTMMQGLELLAYFRNRAPLDDSGMPKDRFSAEMPDATLATLKIQPSEPRDSAVYFCASGPGERKNIQYFGAGTRLSVL.

Regarding this clonotype: The junction departs from germline at one end; a sequencing error may be responsible. The genes are TRBV27 and TRBJ2-1, with no clear D. Germline V CDR1 and CDR2: MNHEY, SMNVEV (reference sequence). CDR3 length equals 12 residues. CDR3 sequence: CASSPRSGICNF. DNA for the CDR3: TGTGCCAGCAGTCCTAGGTCAGGAATTTGTAACTTC.

In DNA form, the CDR3 reads TGCAGTGCTAGAGGTGTGGGGGGCTTATCCTACAATGAGCAGTTCTTC. Translating it yields CSARGVGGLSYNEQFF. The chain combines TRBV20-1 with TRBJ2-1; TRBD1 or TRBD2 may be the D gene (6 bases each). Trimming pared 1 base from V and 1 base from J, leaving 14 bases between. The CDR3 sequence is 16 residues long. CDR1 DFQATT and CDR2 SNEGSKA come from the germline V gene (reference sequence).

In this sample, this clonotype turned up a few times. This chain links TRBV6-2 or TRBV6-3 with TRBJ2-7, with 9 bases aligning to TRBD2. The V segment lost 2 bases and the J segment 6 bases; nucleotides outside the gene matches: 5. Germline values: CDR1 MNHEY, CDR2 SVGEGT. The CDR3 runs to 14 residues. CDR3 region: CASSYEGLASEQYF. The CDR3 DNA sequence: TGTGCCAGCAGTTACGAGGGACTAGCCTCCGAGCAGTACTTC.

This clonotype has only a few counts. The chain links TRBV7-9 to TRBJ2-7; 8 nucleotides match TRBD1. Germline trimming cut 4 bases from V and 5 bases from J; bases unmatched to any gene: 16. This CDR3 has 17 amino acids. Per the germline V gene, CDR1 is SEHNR and CDR2 is FQNEAQ (reference sequence). The CDR3 here is CASSWRPLGQEDHEQYF. DNA of the CDR3: TGTGCCAGCAGCTGGAGGCCTCTGGGACAGGAAGACCACGAGCAGTACTTC. The variable domain in full, with the rest retrieved from reference TRBV7-9 and TRBJ2-7, is DTGVSQNPRHKITKRGQNVTFRCDPISEHNRLYWYRQTLGQGPEFLTYFQNEAQLEKSRLLSDRFSAERPKGSFSTLEIQRTEQGDSAMYLCASSWRPLGQEDHEQYFGPGTRLTVT.

The V gene is TRBV12-3 or TRBV12-4, the J gene TRBJ2-7; TRBD2 matches 7 bases. The CDR3 loop spans 15 amino acids. The J segment lost 4 bases and the V segment lost 2 bases, leaving 8 bases of the junction unmatched. CDR3 in amino acids: CASSLTGRALYEQYF. The DNA for the CDR3 is TGTGCCAGCAGTTTAACGGGGAGGGCTCTTTACGAGCAGTACTTC.

The chain joins TRBV5-1 to TRBJ2-6; D gene ambiguous. Germline V CDR1 and CDR2: SGHRS, YFSETQ. Trimming removed 6 bases from V and 0 bases from J, with 13 bases in between. The CDR3 is made up of 16 amino acids. The CDR3 DNA follows: TGCGCCAGCACCGGTTCCCTCAGCTCTGGGGCCAACGTCCTGACTTTC. It specifies CASTGSLSSGANVLTF.

J is TRBJ2-7 and V is TRBV5-1; possible D gene TRBD1, 6 bases. The CDR3 has 14 amino acids. Trimming removed 1 base at V and 1 base at J, with 9 bases between. Germline values: CDR1 SGHRS, CDR2 YFSETQ. CDR3 DNA: TGCGCCAGCAGCTTGCAGGGGCCTTCCTACGAGCAGTACTTC. Its protein product is CASSLQGPSYEQYF.

The J gene is TRBJ2-7, the V gene TRBV5-1, with D tentatively TRBD1 or TRBD2 (5 bases each). CDR1 and CDR2 (germline): SGHRS, YFSETQ. CDR3 size: 15 residues. Deletions cut 5 bases from V and 4 bases from J, with 19 bases between. This CDR3 reads CASRGGATGGYEQYF. The CDR3, as DNA: TGCGCCAGCAGAGGAGGCGCCACAGGAGGTTACGAGCAGTACTTC.

Only a few counts were recorded for this clonotype. The rearrangement joins TRBV7-9 to TRBJ1-2; unclear D gene. The CDR3 spans 11 residues. Trimming took off 11 bases at V and 7 bases at J, with 14 bases between the two ends. CDR1 and CDR2 (germline): SEHNR, FQNEAQ (reference sequence). Here the CDR3 reads CAGHGVSGYTF. The CDR3 nucleotides read TGTGCCGGTCATGGGGTATCTGGCTACACCTTC.